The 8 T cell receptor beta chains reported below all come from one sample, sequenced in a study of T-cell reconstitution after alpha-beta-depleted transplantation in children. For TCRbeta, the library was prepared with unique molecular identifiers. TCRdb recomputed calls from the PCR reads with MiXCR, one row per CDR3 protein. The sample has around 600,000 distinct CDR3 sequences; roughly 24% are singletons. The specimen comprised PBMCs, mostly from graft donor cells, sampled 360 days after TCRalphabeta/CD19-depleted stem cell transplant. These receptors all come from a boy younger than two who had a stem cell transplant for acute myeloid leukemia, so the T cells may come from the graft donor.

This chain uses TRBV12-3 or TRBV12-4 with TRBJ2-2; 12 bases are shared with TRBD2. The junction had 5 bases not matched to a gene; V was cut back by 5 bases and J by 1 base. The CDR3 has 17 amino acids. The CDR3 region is CASSRLAGDRNTGELFF. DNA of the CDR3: TGTGCCAGCAGTCGACTAGCGGGGGACAGGAACACCGGGGAGCTGTTTTTT.

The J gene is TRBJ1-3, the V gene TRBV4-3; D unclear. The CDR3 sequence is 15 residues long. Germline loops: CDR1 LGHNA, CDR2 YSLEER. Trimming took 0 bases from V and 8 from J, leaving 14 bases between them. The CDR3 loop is CASSQDDGPWDTIYF. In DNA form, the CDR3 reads TGCGCCAGCAGCCAAGATGACGGACCATGGGACACCATATATTTT.

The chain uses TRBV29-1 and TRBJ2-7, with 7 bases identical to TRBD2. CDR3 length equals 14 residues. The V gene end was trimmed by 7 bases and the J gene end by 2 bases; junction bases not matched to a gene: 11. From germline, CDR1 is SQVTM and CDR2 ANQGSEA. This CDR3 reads CSAWGGGETYEQYF. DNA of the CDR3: TGCAGCGCCTGGGGGGGAGGGGAGACCTACGAGCAGTACTTC.

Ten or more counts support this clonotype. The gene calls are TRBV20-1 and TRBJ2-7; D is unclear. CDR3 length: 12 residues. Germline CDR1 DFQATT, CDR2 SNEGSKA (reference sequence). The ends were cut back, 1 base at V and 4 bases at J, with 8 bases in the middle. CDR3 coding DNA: TGCAGTGCTAGAGTGGGTCAATACGAGCAGTACTTC. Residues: CSARVGQYEQYF.

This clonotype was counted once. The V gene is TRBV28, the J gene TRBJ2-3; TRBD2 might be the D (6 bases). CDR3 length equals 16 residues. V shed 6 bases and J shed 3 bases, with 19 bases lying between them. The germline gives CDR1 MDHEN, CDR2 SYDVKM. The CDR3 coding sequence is TGTGCCAGCAGCCTGGGACTCTCAAACCCAACAGATACGCAGTATTTT. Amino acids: CASSLGLSNPTDTQYF. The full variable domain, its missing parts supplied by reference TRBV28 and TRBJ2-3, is DVKVTQSSRYLVKRTGEKVFLECVQDMDHENMFWYRQDPGLGLRLIYFSYDVKMKEKGDIPEGYSVSREKKERFSLILESASTNQTSMYLCASSLGLSNPTDTQYFGPGTRLTVL.

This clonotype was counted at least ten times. This CDR3 reads CASSVGAWSVEQFF. The CDR3 bases are TGTGCCAGCAGTGTGGGGGCGTGGAGCGTTGAGCAGTTCTTC. The genes are TRBV12-3 or TRBV12-4 and TRBJ2-1, with a possible D match to TRBD1 (6 bases). The germline V and J ends were trimmed by 5 bases and 9 bases, with 17 bases remaining between them. This CDR3 contains 14 residues.

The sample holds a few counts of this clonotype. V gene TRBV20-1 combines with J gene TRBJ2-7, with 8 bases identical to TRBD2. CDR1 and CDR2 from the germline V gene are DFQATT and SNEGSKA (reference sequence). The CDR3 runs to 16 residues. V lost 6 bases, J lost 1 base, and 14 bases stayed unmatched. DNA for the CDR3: TGCAGTGCCCAACGGCTAGGTAGCGGGGCTTCCTACGAGCAGTACTTC. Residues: CSAQRLGSGASYEQYF.

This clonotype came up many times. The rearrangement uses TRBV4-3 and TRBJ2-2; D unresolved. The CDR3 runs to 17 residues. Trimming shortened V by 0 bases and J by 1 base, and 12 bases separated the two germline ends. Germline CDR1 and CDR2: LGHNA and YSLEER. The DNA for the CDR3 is TGCGCCAGCAGCCAAGAATGGGTTGGGCTGAACACCGGGGAGCTGTTTTTT. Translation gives CASSQEWVGLNTGELFF.